This T cell receptor (beta chain) was sequenced for a study of T cell responses to AZD1222 COVID-19 vaccine. Overall study context: Investigators merged groups given second doses at roughly 4 or roughly 12 weeks. Regarding the study as a whole: There were mostly white British donors and more females than males, and clonal diversity was possibly underestimated.

The V gene end was trimmed by 5 bases and the J gene end by 1 base; junction bases not matched to a gene: 14. The CDR3 is 17 amino acids. Germline V gene lookup returns CDR1 SGHVS and CDR2 FNYEAQ. Clones were read by immunoSEQ multiplex PCR, and TCRdb kept only the in-frame ones, dropping some. The repertoire holds about 120,000 clones, around 85% seen once, with about 2.4% in the top ten. This clone was detected only a few times. The antigen is not known. Source: peripheral blood, taken on day 0 of AZD1222 vaccination. The V and J genes are TRBV7-6 and TRBJ2-7, with 7 bases aligning to TRBD1. The receptor was derived from an adult in good health. CDR3 region: CASSPIQGIGISYEQYF. The CDR3 region has the DNA TGTGCCAGCAGCCCGATACAGGGGATCGGGATATCCTACGAGCAGTACTTC.